The sample holds a few counts of the clone carrying this T cell receptor (beta chain). Its antigen is undetermined. As to time point: persistent/refractory GD, antithyroid drugs over 5 years with positive TRAb. PBMC RNA served as the TCR library source. These data originate in a study of regulatory T cells in long-lasting Graves disease. The study's findings and limits: The study found TRBV28, TRBJ1-2 and TRBJ2-5 favored in persistent disease.

The CDR3 spans 14 residues. V lost 0 bases and J 7 bases, leaving 13 bases between the germline ends. CDR1 is SGDLS and CDR2 is YYNGEE in the germline V gene. Both iRepertoire HTBI primers and Arm-PCR of CDR3 regions were used to build the TCR beta libraries. TCRdb ran MiXCR on the multiplex PCR reads and lists one entry per CDR3 protein. The table records about 430,000 distinct CDR3 sequences, 20% to 25% of them present only once. The specimen was peripheral blood mononuclear cells (PBMCs), collected when the disease was refractory, from a patient treated with antithyroid drugs. The source is a female donor with Graves disease. The V and J genes are TRBV9 and TRBJ1-1, with a weak D call TRBD1 (5 bases). The CDR3: CASSVESGANEAFF. The CDR3 DNA follows: TGTGCCAGCAGCGTAGAAAGCGGGGCCAATGAAGCTTTCTTT.